This TCR beta chain was documented in a study of Ad26.COV2.S vaccination and SARS-CoV-2 variants (dated by TCRdb to the early 2020s). Study-wide context: Vaccine-arm donors were drawn from COV1001, a multicentre, randomized, double-blind, placebo-controlled phase I-IIa trial of Ad26.COV2.S in healthy adults. Ad26.COV2.S was given intramuscularly at 5x10^10 or 1x10^11 viral particles, as a single shot or as two shots 56 days apart. Investigators did not know the trial group allocation while performing experiments and assessing outcomes. Trial participants were randomized into five groups of five: low-dose or high-dose Ad26.COV2.S given once or twice, or placebo on both occasions. A total of some 30 samples were included in the TCR-sequenced set, comprising around 19 Ad26.COV2.S vaccine recipients, 5 placebo recipients and 8 SARS-CoV-2 convalescent individuals. TCRbeta repertoire sequencing served as the tool for gauging how specific and how broad the SARS-CoV-2-reactive T cell receptors were following Ad26.COV2.S vaccination. Broader findings and caveats from the paper: Compared with placebo recipients, Ad26.COV2.S recipients showed higher spike-specific TCR breadth (P = 0.0014). The study was not powered to compare responses between vaccine doses or regimens. After vaccination, substantial breadth of spike-specific CD8+ and CD4+ T cell responses was reported. The authors noted that the TCR breadth and depth analyses may have underestimated total T cell responses. Vaccine and placebo recipients had comparable non-spike TCR breadth, which fits with the vaccine containing only spike.

In the case of this clone: There is no known antigen for this receptor. No much larger clonotype is one base removed from it; base qualities were not supplied.

The treatment or condition label of this sample denotes: some 20 received Ad26.COV2.S at low or high dose, single or two shots; 5 received placebo; per-sample allocation not given. Repertoires of vaccine and placebo recipients were sequenced from samples taken on day 63 after the first injection. Between 29 July and 7 August 2020, Cohort 1b enrolled about two dozen adults aged 18-55 years at one site in Boston, USA. Ad26.COV2.S was a replication-incompetent adenovirus type 26 vector expressing a prefusion-stabilized SARS-CoV-2 spike protein from the original Wuhan strain. The immunoSEQ Assay was the method used to sequence TCRbeta CDR3 regions. After extraction, genomic DNA underwent amplification by bias-controlled multiplex PCR, followed by high-throughput sequencing. In the original analysis: Collapsing and filtering of sequences were performed to quantify the absolute abundance of each unique TCRbeta CDR3 region. T cell fraction was estimated by normalization of TCRbeta template counts to usable DNA, with usable DNA being measured through amplification of reference genes present in all nucleated cells. Repertoire TCRs were annotated as SARS-CoV-2-specific by exact matching of V gene, CDR3 amino acid sequence and J gene to a known reactive TCR set. The reference SARS-CoV-2 TCR set was obtained from MIRA and was filtered for enrichment in COVID-19-positive ImmuneCODE repertoires, whereby public or cross-reactive TCRs were removed. Drawing on the MIRA antigens, annotated TCRs were analysed further at the level of specific ORF or position within ORF. Breadth was defined as the number of annotated unique rearrangements divided by the total number of unique productive rearrangements, and depth was defined as the summed frequency of the annotated unique rearrangements. Group comparisons of TCR breadth used two-sided Wilcoxon rank-sum tests. Here the immuneACCESS table is served through TCRdb, limited to in-frame sequences with V and J called. Missing clones are a known gap in these copies; in checked studies unresolved V genes cover under half, and the rest lacks a known reason. Clone size and V and J calls were adopted from that table, with D and trimming inferred from the DNA. The sample records about 440,000 clones, roughly 87% of which are singletons. The ten top clones hold roughly 3.9% of the sample.

Based on the germline V gene, the CDR1 and CDR2 sequences are SGHTA and FQGTGA. Including the terminal cysteine and phenylalanine, the CDR3 comprises 13 residues. CDR3 DNA only is kept here, 39 bases in frame from base 1. Trimming costs V 5 bases and J 4 bases, and their ends lie 9 bases apart. Recombination linked TRBV7-3 to TRBJ1-3, with no D gene named confidently. This clonotype was sampled from a person aged 18 to 59 who received the Ad26.COV2.S COVID-19 vaccine or a placebo. The specimen comprised peripheral blood, sampled in a trial of Ad26.COV2.S vaccine versus placebo. Here is the DNA: TGTGCCAGCAGCCCGGGGATCGGAAACACCATATATTTT. This codes for CASSPGIGNTIYF.